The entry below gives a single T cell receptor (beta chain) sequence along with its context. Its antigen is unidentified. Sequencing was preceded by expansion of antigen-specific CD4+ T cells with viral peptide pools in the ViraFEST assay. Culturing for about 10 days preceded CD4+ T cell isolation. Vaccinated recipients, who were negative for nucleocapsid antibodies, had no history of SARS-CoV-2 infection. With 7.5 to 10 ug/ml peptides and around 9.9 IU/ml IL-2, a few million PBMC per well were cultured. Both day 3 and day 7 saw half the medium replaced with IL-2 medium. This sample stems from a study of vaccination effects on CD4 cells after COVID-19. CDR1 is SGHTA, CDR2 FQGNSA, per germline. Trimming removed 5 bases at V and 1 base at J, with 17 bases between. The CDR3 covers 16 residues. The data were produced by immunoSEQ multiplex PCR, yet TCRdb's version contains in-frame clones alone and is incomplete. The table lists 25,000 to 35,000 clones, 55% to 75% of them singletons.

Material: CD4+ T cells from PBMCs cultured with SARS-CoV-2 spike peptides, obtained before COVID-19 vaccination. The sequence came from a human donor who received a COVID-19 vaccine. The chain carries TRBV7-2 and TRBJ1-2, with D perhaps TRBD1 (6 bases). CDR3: CASSAIRDKGNYGYTF. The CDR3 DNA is TGTGCCAGCAGCGCAATCCGGGACAAGGGTAACTATGGCTACACCTTC.